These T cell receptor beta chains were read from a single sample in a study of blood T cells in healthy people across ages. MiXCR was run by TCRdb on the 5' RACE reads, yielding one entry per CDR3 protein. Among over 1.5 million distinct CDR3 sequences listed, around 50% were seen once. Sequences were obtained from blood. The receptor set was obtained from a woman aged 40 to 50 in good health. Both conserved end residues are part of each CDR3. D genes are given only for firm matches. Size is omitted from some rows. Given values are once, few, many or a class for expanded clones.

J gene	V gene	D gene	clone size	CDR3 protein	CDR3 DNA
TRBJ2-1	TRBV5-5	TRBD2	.	CASSLELGAGDNEQFF	TGTGCCAGCAGCTTGGAGCTCGGTGCGGGGGACAATGAGCAGTTCTTC
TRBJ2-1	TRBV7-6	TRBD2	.	CASSLALGTTNNEQFF	TGTGCCAGCAGCTTAGCGCTCGGGACTACTAACAATGAGCAGTTCTTC
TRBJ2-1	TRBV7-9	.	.	CASSLVGLFNEQFF	TGTGCCAGCAGCTTAGTTGGACTTTTTAATGAGCAGTTCTTC
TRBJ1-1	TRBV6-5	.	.	CASSYSSRGTEAFF	TGTGCCAGCAGTTATTCCTCCAGGGGCACTGAAGCTTTTTTT
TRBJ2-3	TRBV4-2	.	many	CASSQQRGTDTQYF	TGTGCCAGCAGTCAGCAGCGCGGGACAGATACGCAGTATTTT
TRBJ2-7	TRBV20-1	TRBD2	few	CSAGLAGGRYEQYF	TGCAGTGCTGGTCTAGCGGGGGGCAGGTACGAGCAGTACTTC
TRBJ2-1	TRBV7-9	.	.	CASSAGGTALNEQFF	TGTGCCAGCAGCGCAGGGGGGACTGCGTTGAATGAGCAGTTCTTC
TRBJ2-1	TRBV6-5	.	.	CASTLGGGTTYNEQFF	TGTGCCAGCACTTTAGGAGGGGGGACCACCTACAATGAGCAGTTCTTC
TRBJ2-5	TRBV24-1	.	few	CATSGVFETQYF	TGTGCCACCAGTGGGGTGTTTGAGACCCAGTACTTC
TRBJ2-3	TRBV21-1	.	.	CASSKEAGPTQYF	TGTGCCAGCAGCAAAGAGGCGGGGCCGACGCAGTATTTT
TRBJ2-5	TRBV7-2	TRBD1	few	CASMPDRGETQYF	TGTGCCAGCATGCCCGACAGGGGGGAGACCCAGTACTTC
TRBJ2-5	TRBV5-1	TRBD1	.	CASSLDGTGKETQYF	TGCGCCAGCAGCTTGGACGGGACAGGGAAAGAGACCCAGTACTTC
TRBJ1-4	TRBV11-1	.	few	CASSLSEARREKLFF	TGTGCCAGCAGCTTATCCGAGGCAAGACGTGAAAAACTGTTTTTT
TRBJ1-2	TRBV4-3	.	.	CASSQDPVQTYGYTF	TGCGCCAGCAGCCAAGATCCCGTCCAAACCTATGGCTACACCTTC
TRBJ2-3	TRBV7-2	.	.	CASSLGTAVASTDTQYF	TGTGCCAGCAGCTTAGGAACGGCGGTGGCCAGCACAGATACGCAGTATTTT
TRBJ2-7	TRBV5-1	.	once	CASSTTGHSSYEQYF	TGCGCCAGCAGCACAACGGGACATAGCTCCTACGAGCAGTACTTC
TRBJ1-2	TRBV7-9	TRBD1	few	CASSLALRGPGYTF	TGTGCCAGCAGCTTAGCGCTAAGGGGGCCTGGCTACACCTTC
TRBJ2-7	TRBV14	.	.	CASSQVVGALWNEQYF	TGTGCCAGCAGCCAAGTAGTGGGGGCCCTTTGGAACGAGCAGTACTTC
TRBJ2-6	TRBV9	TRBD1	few	CASSEPGQGPPISGANVLTF	TGTGCCAGCAGCGAACCGGGACAGGGCCCACCGATCTCTGGGGCCAACGTCCTGACTTTC
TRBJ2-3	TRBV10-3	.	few	CAISKDSSTDTQYF	TGTGCCATTTCTAAGGACAGTAGCACAGATACGCAGTATTTT
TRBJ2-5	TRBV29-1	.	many	CSVESPAQETQYF	TGCAGCGTTGAAAGTCCAGCCCAAGAGACCCAGTACTTC
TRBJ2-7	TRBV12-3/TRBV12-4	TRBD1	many	CASRRQGTYEQYF	TGTGCCAGCAGGAGACAGGGTACCTACGAGCAGTACTTC
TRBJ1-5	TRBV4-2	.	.	CASSQEPTGSLYGNQPQHF	TGTGCCAGCAGCCAAGAACCGACAGGTTCCCTATACGGCAATCAGCCCCAGCATTTT
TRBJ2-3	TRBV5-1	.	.	CASSLRGAGIVDTQYF	TGCGCCAGCAGCTTGAGGGGTGCAGGGATTGTAGATACGCAGTATTTT
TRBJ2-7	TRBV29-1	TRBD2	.	CSVEGPSGSTYEQYF	TGCAGCGTTGAAGGCCCTAGCGGGAGTACCTACGAGCAGTACTTC
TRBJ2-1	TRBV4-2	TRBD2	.	CASSLWTSGGAGYNEQFF	TGTGCCAGCAGCCTTTGGACTAGCGGGGGGGCTGGCTACAATGAGCAGTTCTTC
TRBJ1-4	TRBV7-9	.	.	CASSSRRQGDEKLFF	TGTGCCAGCAGCTCGCGGCGGCAGGGCGATGAAAAACTGTTTTTT
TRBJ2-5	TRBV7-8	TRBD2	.	CASSFSGGELETQYF	TGTGCCAGCAGCTTTAGCGGGGGGGAACTAGAGACCCAGTACTTC
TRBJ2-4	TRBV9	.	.	CASSVDRGNDIQYF	TGTGCCAGCAGCGTTGATAGGGGGAACGACATTCAGTACTTC